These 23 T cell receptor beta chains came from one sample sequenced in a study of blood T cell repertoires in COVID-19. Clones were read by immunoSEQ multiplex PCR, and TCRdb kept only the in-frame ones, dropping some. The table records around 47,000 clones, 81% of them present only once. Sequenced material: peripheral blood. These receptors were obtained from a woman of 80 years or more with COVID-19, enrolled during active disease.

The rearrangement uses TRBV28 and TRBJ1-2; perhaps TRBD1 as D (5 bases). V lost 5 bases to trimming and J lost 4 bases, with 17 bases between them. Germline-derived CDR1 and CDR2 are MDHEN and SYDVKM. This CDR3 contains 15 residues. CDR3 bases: TGTGCCAGCAGTCCCGCCCCCGGGGGTGCCTATGGCTACACCTTC. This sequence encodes CASSPAPGGAYGYTF.

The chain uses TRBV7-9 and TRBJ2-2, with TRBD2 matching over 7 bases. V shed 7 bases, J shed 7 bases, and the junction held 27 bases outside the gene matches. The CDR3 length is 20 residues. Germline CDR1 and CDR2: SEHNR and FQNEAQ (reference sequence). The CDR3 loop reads CASTTTVWASGQLYGGELFF. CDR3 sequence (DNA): TGTGCCAGCACAACCACAGTTTGGGCTAGCGGCCAACTATACGGCGGGGAGCTGTTTTTT.

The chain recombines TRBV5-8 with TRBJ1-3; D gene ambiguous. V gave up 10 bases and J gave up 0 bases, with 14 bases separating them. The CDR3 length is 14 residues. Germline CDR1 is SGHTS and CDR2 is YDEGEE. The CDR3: CACRRVYSGNTIYF. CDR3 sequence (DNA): TGTGCCTGCCGTCGGGTATACTCTGGAAACACCATATATTTT.

CDR3 coding DNA: TGTGCCAGCAGCTTCCCGGGACAGGGATACAATGAGCAGTTCTTC. Translating it yields CASSFPGQGYNEQFF. The V and J genes are TRBV11-3 and TRBJ2-1, with 9 bases identical to TRBD1. The V segment lost 3 bases and the J segment 4 bases; nucleotides outside the gene matches: 4. CDR1 SGHNT and CDR2 YENEEA come from the germline V gene. This CDR3 comprises 15 residues.

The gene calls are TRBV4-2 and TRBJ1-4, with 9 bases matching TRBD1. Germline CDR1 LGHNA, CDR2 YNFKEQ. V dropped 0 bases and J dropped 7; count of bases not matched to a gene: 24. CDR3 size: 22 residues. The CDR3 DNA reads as TGTGCCAGCAGCCAAGATTTTAATTGGTTGACCGGGACAGGGAGGTTCGGTGAAAAACTGTTTTTT. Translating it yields CASSQDFNWLTGTGRFGEKLFF.

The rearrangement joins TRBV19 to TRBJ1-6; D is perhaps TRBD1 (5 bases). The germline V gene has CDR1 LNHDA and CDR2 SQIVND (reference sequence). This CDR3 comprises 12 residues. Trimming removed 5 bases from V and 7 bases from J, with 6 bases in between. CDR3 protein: CASSWGNSPLHF. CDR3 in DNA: TGTGCCAGTAGTTGGGGCAATTCACCCCTCCACTTT.

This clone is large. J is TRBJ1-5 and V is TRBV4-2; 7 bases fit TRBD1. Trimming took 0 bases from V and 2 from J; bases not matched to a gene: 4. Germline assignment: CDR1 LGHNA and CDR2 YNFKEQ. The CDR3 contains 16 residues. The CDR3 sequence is CASSQEEGAGNQPQHF. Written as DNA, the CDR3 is TGTGCCAGCAGCCAAGAGGAGGGGGCTGGCAATCAGCCCCAGCATTTT.

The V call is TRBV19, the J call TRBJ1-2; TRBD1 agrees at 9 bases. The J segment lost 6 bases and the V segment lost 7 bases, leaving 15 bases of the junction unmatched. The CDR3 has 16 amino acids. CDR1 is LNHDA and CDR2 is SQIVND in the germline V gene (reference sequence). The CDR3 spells CASTPRGDRVNNGYTF. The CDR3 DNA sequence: TGTGCCAGTACCCCGCGGGGGGACAGGGTAAACAATGGCTACACCTTC.

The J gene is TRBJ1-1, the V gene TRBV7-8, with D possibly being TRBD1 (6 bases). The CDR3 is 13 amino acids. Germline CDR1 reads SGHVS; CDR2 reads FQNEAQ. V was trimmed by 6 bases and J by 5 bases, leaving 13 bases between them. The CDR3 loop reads CASREGVETEAFF. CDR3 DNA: TGTGCCAGCAGAGAGGGGGTGGAAACTGAAGCTTTCTTT.

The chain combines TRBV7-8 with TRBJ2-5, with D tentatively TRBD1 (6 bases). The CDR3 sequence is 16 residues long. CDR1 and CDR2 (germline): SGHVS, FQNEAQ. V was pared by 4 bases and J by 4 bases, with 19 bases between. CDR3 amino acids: CASSSYYRAEGETQYF. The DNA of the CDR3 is TGTGCCAGCAGCTCCTATTACAGGGCTGAGGGAGAGACCCAGTACTTC.

CDR3 coding DNA: TGTGCCAGCAGCTTAGAAGTTAATAGCGGGATTTACGAGCAGTACTTC. As protein: CASSLEVNSGIYEQYF. The chain recombines TRBV7-6 with TRBJ2-7; 8 bases map to TRBD2. The CDR3 runs 16 residues. Trimming at V came to 1 base and at J to 4 bases, leaving 9 bases not matched to a gene. Germline CDR1 reads SGHVS; CDR2 reads FNYEAQ. The full variable domain, completed using reference TRBV7-6 and TRBJ2-7, is GAGVSQSPRYKVTKRGQDVALRCDPISGHVSLYWYRQALGQGPEFLTYFNYEAQQDKSGLPNDRFSAERPEGSISTLTIQRTEQRDSAMYRCASSLEVNSGIYEQYFGPGTRLTVT.

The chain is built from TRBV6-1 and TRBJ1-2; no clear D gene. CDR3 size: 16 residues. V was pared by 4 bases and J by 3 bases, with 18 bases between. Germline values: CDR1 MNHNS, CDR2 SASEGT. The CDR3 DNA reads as TGTGCCAGCAGTGGTGCCAGACGGGGAGGCGACTATGGCTACACCTTC. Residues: CASSGARRGGDYGYTF.

The CDR3 loop is CAWSLERYTGELFF. The CDR3 bases are TGTGCCTGGAGTTTGGAGCGGTACACCGGGGAGCTGTTTTTT. This chain uses TRBV30 with TRBJ2-2; a weak D match, TRBD2 (5 bases). V lost 2 bases to trimming and J lost 3 bases, with 10 bases between them. Looked up from germline, CDR1 is GTSNPN and CDR2 is SVGIG (reference sequence). This CDR3 spans 14 amino acids.

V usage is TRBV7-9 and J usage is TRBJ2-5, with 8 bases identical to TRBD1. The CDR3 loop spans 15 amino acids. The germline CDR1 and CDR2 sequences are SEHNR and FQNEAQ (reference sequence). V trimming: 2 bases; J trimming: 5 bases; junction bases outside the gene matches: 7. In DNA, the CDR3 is TGTGCCAGCAGCTTACGGACAGGGCATGGGGAGACCCAGTACTTC. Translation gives CASSLRTGHGETQYF.

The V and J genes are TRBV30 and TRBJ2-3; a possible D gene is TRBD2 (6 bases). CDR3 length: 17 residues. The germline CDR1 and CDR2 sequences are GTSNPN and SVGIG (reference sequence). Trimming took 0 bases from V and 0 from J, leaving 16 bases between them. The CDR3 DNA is TGTGCCTGGAGTGTAGCCTGGCGGGACTCTAGCACAGATACGCAGTATTTT. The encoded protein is CAWSVAWRDSSTDTQYF. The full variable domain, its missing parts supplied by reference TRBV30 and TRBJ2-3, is SQTIHQWPATLVQPVGSPLSLECTVEGTSNPNLYWYRQAAGRGLQLLFYSVGIGQISSEVPQNLSASRPQDRQFILSSKKLLLSDSGFYLCAWSVAWRDSSTDTQYFGPGTRLTVL.

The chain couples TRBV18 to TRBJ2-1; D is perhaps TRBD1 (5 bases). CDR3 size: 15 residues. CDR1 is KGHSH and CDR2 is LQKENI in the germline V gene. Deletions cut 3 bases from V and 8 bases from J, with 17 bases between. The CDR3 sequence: CASSPSVGPWDEQFF. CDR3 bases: TGTGCCAGCTCACCTTCTGTGGGGCCTTGGGATGAGCAGTTCTTC. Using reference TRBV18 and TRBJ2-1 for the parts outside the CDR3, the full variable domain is NAGVMQNPRHLVRRRGQEARLRCSPMKGHSHVYWYRQLPEEGLKFMVYLQKENIIDESGMPKERFSAEFPKEGPSILRIQQVVRGDSAAYFCASSPSVGPWDEQFFGPGTRLTVL.

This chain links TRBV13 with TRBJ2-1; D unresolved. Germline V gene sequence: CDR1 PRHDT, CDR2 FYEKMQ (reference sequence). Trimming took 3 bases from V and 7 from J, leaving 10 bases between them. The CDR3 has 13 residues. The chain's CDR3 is CASSLDLDNEQFF. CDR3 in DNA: TGTGCCAGCAGCTTGGATCTAGATAATGAGCAGTTCTTC.

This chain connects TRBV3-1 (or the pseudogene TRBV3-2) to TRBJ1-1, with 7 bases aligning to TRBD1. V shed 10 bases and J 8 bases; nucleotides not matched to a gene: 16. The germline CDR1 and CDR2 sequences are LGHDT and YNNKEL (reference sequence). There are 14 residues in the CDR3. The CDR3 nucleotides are TGTGCCACCCGCCAGGGGGGTTCGTTGGCCGAAGCTTTCTTT. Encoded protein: CATRQGGSLAEAFF.

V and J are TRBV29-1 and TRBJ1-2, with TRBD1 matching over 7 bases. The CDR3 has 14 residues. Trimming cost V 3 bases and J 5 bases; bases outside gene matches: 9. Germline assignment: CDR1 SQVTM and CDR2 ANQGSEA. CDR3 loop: CSVESGTEGYGYTF. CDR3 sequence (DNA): TGCAGCGTTGAGTCCGGGACAGAAGGATATGGCTACACCTTC.

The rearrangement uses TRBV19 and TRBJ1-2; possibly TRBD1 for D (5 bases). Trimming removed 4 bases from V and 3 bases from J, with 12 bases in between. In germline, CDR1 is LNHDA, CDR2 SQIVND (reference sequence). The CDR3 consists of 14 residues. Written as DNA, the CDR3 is TGTGCCAGTAGTAGGGGCGGGGCCTACTATGGCTACACCTTC. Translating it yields CASSRGGAYYGYTF.

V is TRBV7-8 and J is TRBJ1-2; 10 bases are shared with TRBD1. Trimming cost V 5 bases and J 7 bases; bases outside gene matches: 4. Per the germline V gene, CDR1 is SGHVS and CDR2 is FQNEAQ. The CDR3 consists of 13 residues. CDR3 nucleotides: TGTGCCAGCAGCCGACAGGGGGCGAGTGGCTACACCTTC. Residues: CASSRQGASGYTF.

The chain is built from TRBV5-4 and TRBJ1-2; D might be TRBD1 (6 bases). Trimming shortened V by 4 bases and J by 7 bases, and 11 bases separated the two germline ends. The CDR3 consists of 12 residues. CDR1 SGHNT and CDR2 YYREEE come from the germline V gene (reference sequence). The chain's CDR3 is CASSRTDRGYTF. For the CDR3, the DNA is TGTGCCAGCAGCCGGACAGACCGTGGCTACACCTTC.

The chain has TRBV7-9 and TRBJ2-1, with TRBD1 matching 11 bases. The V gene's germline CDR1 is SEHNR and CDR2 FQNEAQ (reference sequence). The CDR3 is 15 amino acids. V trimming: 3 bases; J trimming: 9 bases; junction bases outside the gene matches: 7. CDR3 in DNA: TGTGCCAGCAGCTTTGGACAGGGGGCTACGAGTGAGCAGTTCTTC. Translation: CASSFGQGATSEQFF.